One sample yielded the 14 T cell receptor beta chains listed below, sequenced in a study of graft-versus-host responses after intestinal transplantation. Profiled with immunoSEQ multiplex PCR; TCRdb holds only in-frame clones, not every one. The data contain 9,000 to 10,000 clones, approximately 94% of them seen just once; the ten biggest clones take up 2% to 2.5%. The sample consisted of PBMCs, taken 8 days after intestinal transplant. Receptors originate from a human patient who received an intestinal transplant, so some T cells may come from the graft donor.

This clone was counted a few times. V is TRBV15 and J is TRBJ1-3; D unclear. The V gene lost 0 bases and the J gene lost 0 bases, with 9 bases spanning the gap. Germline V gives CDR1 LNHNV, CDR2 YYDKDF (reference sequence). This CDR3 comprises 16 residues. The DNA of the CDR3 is TGTGCCACCAGCAGAGACTGGCGGAGCTCTGGAAACACCATATATTTT. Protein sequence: CATSRDWRSSGNTIYF.

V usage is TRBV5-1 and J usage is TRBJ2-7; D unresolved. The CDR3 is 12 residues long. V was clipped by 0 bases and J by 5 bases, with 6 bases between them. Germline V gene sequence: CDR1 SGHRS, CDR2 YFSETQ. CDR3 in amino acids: CASSLDGDEQYF. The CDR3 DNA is TGCGCCAGCAGCTTGGATGGGGACGAGCAGTACTTC.

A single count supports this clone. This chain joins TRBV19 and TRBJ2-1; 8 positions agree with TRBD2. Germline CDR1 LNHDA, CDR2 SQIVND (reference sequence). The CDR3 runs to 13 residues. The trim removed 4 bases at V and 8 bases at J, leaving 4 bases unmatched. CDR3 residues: CASSTRGGYEQFF. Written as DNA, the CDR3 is TGTGCCAGTAGTACCCGGGGGGGGTATGAGCAGTTCTTC.

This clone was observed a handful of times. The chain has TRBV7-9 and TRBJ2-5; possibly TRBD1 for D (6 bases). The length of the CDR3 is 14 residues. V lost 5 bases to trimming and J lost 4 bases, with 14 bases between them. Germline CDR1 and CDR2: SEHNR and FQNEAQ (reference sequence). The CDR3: CASSPGVSRETQYF. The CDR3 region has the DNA TGTGCCAGCAGCCCAGGGGTTAGCAGAGAGACCCAGTACTTC.

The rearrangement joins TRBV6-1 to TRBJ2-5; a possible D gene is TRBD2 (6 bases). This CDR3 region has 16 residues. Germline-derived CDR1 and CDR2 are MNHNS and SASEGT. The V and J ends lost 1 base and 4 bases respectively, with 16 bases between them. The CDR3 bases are TGTGCCAGCAGTGAAGTAACGGGAGCGGGCGGAGAGACCCAGTACTTC. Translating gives CASSEVTGAGGETQYF.

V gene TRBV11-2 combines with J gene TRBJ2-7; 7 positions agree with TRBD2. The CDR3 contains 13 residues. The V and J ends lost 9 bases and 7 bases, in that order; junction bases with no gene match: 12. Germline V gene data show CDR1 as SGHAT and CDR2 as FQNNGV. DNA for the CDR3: TGTGCCAGTGTTAGGGAGGGCCTACGGGAGCAGTACTTC. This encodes CASVREGLREQYF.

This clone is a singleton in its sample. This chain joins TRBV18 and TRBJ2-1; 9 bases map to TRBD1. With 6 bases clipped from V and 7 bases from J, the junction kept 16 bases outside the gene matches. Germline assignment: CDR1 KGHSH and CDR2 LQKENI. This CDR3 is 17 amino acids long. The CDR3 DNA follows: TGTGCCAGCTCTCGTCAACCGGGACAGGGTTTTCAGAATGAGCAGTTCTTC. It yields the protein CASSRQPGQGFQNEQFF.

CDR3: CASSLLAGGYNEQFF. CDR3 coding DNA: TGTGCCAGCAGTTTACTAGCGGGAGGCTACAATGAGCAGTTCTTC. This sequence joins TRBV28 and TRBJ2-1; 11 bases map to TRBD2. CDR1 MDHEN and CDR2 SYDVKM come from the germline V gene. J was trimmed by 3 bases and V by 2 bases; bases with no gene match: 0. CDR3 length: 15 amino acids.

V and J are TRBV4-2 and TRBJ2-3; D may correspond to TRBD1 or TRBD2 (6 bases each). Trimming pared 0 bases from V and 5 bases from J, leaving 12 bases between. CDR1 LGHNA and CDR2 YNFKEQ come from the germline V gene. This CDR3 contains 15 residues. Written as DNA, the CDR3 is TGTGCCAGCAGCCAAGATCCGGGGGCCCTAGATACGCAGTATTTT. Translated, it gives CASSQDPGALDTQYF.

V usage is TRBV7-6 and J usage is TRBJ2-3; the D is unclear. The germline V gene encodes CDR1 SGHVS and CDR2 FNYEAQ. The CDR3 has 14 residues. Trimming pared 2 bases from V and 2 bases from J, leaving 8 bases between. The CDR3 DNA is TGTGCCAGCAGCTTACTCAGCGCCACAGATACGCAGTATTTT. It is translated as CASSLLSATDTQYF.

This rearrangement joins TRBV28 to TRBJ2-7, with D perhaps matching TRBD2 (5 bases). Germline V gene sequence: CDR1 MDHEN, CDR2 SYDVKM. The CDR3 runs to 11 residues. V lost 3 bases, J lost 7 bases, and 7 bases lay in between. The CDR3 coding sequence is TGTGCCAGCAGTTTCTCGGGGGAGCAGTACTTC. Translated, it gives CASSFSGEQYF. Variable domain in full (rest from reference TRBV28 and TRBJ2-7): DVKVTQSSRYLVKRTGEKVFLECVQDMDHENMFWYRQDPGLGLRLIYFSYDVKMKEKGDIPEGYSVSREKKERFSLILESASTNQTSMYLCASSFSGEQYFGPGTRLTVT.

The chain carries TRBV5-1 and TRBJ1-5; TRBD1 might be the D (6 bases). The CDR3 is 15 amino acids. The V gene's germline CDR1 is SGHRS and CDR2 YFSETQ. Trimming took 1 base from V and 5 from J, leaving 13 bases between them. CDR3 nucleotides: TGCGCCAGCAGCTTGTACCCGGGGGCTGATCAGCCCCAGCATTTT. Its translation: CASSLYPGADQPQHF.

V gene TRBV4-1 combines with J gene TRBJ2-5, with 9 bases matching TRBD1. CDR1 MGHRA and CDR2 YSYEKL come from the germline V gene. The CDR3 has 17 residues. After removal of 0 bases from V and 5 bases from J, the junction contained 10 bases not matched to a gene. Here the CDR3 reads CASSQEPPGTGLETQYF. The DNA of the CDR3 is TGCGCCAGCAGCCAAGAACCTCCCGGGACAGGGTTGGAGACCCAGTACTTC.

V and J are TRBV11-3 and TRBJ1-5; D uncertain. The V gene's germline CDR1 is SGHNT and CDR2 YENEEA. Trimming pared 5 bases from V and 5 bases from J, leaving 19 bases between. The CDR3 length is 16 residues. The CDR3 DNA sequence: TGTGCCAGCAGCACATCAACAGCGGGCCCTGATCAGCCCCAGCATTTT. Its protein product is CASSTSTAGPDQPQHF. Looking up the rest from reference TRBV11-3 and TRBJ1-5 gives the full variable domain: EAGVVQSPRYKIIEKKQPVAFWCNPISGHNTLYWYLQNLGQGPELLIRYENEEAVDDSQLPKDRFSAERLKGVDSTLKIQPAELGDSAVYLCASSTSTAGPDQPQHFGDGTRLSIL.